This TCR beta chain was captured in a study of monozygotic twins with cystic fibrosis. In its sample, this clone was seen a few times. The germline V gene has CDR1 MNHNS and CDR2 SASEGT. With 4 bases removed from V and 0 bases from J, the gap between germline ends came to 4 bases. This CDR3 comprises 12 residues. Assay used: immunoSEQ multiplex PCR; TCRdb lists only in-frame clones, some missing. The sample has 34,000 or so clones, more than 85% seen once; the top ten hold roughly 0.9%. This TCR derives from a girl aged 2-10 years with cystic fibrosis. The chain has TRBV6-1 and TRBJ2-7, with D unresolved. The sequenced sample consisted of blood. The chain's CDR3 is CASSANSYEQYF. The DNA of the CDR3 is TGTGCCAGCAGTGCTAACTCCTACGAGCAGTACTTC.